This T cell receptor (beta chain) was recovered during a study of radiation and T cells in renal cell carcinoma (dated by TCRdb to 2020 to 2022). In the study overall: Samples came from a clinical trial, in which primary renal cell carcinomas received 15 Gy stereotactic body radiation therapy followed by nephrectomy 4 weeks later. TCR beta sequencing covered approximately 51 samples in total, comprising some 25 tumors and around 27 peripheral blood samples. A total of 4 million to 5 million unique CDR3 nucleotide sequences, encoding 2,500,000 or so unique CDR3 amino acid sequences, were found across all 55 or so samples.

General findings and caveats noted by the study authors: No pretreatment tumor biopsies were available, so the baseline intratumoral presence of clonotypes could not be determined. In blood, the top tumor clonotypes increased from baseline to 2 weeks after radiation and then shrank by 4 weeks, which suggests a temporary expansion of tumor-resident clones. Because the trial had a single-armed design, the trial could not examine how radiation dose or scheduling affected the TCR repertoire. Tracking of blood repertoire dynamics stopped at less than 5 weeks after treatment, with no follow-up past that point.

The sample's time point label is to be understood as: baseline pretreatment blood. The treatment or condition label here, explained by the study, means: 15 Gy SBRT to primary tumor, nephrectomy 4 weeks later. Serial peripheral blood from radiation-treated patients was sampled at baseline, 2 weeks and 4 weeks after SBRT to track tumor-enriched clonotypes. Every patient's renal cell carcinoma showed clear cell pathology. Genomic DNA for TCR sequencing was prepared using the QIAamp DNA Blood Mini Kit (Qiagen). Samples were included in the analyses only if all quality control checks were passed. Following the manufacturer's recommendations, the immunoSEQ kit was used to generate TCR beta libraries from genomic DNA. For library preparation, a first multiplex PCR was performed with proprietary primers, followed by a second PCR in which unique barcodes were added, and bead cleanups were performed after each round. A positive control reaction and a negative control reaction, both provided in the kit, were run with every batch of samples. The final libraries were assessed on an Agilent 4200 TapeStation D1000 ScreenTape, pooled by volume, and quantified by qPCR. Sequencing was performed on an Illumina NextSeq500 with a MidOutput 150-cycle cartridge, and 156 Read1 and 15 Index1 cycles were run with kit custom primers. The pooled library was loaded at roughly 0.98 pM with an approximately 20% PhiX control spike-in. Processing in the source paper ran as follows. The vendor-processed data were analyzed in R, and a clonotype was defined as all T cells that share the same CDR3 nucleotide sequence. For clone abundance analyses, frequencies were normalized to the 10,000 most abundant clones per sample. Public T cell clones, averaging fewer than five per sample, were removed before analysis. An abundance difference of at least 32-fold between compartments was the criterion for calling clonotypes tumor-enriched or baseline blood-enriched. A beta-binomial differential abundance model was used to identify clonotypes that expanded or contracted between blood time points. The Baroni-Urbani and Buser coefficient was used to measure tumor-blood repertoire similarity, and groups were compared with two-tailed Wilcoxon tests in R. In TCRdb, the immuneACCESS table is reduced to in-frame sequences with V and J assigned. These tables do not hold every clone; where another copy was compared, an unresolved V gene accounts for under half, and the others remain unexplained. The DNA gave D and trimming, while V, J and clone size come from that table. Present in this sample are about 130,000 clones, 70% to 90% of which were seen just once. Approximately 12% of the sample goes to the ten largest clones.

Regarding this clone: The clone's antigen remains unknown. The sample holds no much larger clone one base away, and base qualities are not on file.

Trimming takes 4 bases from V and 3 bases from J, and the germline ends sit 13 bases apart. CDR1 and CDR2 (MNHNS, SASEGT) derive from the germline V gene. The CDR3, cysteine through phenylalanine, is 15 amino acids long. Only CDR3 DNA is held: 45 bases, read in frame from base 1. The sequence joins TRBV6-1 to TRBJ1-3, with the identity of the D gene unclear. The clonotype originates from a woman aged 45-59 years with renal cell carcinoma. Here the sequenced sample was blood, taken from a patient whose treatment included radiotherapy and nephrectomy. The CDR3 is CASSVSRSGGNTIYF. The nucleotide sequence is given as TGTGCCAGCAGTGTCTCCCGGAGCGGTGGAAACACCATATATTTT.